Each of the 2 T cell receptor beta chains below was sequenced from the same sample in a study of CD8 T cells in ankylosing spondylitis. Using its own MiXCR run on the 5' RACE reads, TCRdb lists one record per CDR3 protein. The sample holds tens of thousands of distinct CDR3 sequences, about 5.7% seen once. Specimen: blood, either unsorted or a sorted T cell fraction (not recorded which). All receptors come from a male donor with ankylosing spondylitis or in good health (not recorded which).

This clonotype was counted many times. This chain links TRBV5-1 with TRBJ2-3, with D possibly TRBD1 on 6 matching bases. V lost 0 bases to trimming and J lost 4 bases, with 9 bases between them. CDR1 is SGHRS and CDR2 is YFSETQ in the germline V gene. The CDR3 consists of 14 residues. The CDR3 is CASSLARGADTQYF. The CDR3 DNA reads TGCGCCAGCAGCTTGGCCAGGGGTGCAGATACGCAGTATTTT.

This clonotype was observed many times. The rearrangement joins TRBV29-1 to TRBJ1-2; D is undetermined. Germline-derived CDR1 and CDR2 are SQVTM and ANQGSEA. The CDR3 is made up of 13 amino acids. Trimming took 4 bases from V and 7 from J, leaving 16 bases between them. CDR3 DNA: TGCAGCGTTGGGGAATCCCCTAGTCTTGGCTACACCTTC. Amino acids: CSVGESPSLGYTF.